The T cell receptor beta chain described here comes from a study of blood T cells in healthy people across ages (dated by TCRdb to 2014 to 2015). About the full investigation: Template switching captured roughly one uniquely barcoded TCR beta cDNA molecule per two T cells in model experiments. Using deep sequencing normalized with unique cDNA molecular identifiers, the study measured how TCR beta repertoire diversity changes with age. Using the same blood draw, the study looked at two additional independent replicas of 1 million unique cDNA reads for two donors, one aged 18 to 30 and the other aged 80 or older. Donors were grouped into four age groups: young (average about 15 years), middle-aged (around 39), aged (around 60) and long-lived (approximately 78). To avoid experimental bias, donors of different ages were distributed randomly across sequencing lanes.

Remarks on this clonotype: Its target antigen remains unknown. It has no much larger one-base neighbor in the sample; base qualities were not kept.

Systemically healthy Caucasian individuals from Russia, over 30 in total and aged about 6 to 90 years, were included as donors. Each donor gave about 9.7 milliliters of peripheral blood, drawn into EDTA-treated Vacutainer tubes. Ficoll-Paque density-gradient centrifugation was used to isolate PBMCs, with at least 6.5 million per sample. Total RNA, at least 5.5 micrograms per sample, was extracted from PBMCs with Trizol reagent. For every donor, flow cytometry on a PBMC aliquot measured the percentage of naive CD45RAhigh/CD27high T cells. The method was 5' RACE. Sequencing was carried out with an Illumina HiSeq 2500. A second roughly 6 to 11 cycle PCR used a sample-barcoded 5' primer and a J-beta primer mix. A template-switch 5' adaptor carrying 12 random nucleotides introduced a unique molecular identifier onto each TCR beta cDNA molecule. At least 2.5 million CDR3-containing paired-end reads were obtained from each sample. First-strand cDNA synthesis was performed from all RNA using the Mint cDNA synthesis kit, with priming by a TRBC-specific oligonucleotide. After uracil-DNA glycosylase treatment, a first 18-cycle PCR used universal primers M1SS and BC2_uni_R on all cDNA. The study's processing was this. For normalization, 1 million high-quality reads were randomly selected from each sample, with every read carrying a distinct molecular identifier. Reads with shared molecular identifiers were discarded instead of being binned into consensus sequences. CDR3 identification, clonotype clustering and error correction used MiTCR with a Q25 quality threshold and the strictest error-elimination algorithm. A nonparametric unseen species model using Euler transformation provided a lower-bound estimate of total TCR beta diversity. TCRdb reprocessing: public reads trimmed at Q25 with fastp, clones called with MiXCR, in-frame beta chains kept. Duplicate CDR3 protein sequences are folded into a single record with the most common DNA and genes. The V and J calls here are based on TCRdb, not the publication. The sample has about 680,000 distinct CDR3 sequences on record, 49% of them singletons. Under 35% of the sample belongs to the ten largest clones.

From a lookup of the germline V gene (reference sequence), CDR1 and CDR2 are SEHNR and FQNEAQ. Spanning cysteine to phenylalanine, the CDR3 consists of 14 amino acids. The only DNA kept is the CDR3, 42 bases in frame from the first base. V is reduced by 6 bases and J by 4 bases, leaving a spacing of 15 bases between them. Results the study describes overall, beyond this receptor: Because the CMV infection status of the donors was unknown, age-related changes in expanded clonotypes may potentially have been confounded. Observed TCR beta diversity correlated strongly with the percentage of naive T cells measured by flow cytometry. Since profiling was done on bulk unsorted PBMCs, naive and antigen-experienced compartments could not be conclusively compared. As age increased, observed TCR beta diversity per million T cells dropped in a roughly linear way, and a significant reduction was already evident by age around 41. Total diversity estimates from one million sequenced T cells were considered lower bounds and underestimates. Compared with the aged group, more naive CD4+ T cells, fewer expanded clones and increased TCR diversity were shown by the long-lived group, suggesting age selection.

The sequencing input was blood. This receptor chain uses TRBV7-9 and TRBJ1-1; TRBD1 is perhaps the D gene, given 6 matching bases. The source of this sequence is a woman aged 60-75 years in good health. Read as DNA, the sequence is TGTGCCAGCAGGCCACAGGGAGGTATCACTGAAGCTTTCTTT. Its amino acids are CASRPQGGITEAFF.